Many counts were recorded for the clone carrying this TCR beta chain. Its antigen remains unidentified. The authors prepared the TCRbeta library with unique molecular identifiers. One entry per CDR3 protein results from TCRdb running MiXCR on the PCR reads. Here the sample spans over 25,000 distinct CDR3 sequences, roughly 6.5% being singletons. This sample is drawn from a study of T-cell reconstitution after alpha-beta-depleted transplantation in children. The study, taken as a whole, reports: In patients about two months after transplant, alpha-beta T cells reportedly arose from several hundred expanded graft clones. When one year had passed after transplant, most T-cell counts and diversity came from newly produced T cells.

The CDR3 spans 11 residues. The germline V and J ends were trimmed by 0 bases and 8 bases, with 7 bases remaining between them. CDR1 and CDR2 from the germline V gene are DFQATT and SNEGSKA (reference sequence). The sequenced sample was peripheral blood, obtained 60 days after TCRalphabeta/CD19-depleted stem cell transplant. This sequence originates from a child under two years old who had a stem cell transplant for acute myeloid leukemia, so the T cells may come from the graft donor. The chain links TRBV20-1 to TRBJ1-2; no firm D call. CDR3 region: CSARDPRGYTF. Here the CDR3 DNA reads TGCAGTGCTAGAGATCCGCGGGGCTACACCTTC.